This T cell receptor beta chain was sequenced in a study of long-term antiretroviral therapy in people with HIV. Study details: The immediate-ART recommendation dates to 2015, and the earliest samples predate it by about a decade. Notes on the study in general: With ART, diversity went up but was still lower than in transplant donor controls. Unavailable data included ART adherence, viral resistance and therapy changes (switches in treatment).

No fewer than two post-ART and no fewer than one pre-ART PBMC samples existed for each donor. CDR3 size: 13 residues. The V gene lost 4 bases and the J gene lost 2 bases, with 7 bases spanning the gap. The germline V gene encodes CDR1 SGHTA and CDR2 FQGTGA. With regard to this clone: As yet, its antigen is unknown.

The libraries were made with immunoSEQ v3.0 at survey level. Data came from immunoSEQ multiplex PCR; TCRdb stores just in-frame clones and leaves some out. The sample contains around 35,000 clones, 95% to 96% of which appear only once. This clonotype was obtained from a man aged 25 to 40 with HIV. The chain combines TRBV7-3 with TRBJ2-3; the D gene is possibly TRBD1 (5 bases). Sequences were derived from unsorted PBMCs, sampled approximately 6.8 years after starting antiretroviral therapy. CDR3: CASSWTITDTQYF. The CDR3 DNA sequence: TGTGCCAGCAGCTGGACAATCACAGATACGCAGTATTTT.